Listed below are T cell receptor beta chains from one sample, sequenced in a study of T cell responses to AZD1222 COVID-19 vaccine. Method: immunoSEQ multiplex PCR; TCRdb's copy keeps in-frame clones and lacks some. The sample has about 160,000 clones, 75% to 90% seen once; the top ten hold roughly 6.9%. The source material was peripheral blood, sampled on day 0 of AZD1222 vaccination. Every receptor here comes from an adult in good health. The CDR3 runs from the conserved cysteine through the conserved F or W. The order of the fields is clone size, V gene, D gene, J gene, CDR3 DNA, CDR3 protein. A D gene is named only where the DNA matches it firmly. Clone size is given for some rows only: seen once, a few or many times, or a class if the clone is expanded.

clone size: .
V gene: TRBV27
D gene: .
J gene: TRBJ1-6
CDR3 DNA: TGTGCCAGCAGTTACAAGGGGCGGACGAATTCACCCCTCCACTTT
CDR3 protein: CASSYKGRTNSPLHF

clone size: .
V gene: TRBV4-1
D gene: TRBD1
J gene: TRBJ1-4
CDR3 DNA: TGCGCCAGCAGCCACCCGGGACAGGGGGCCGGAAAACTGTTTTTT
CDR3 protein: CASSHPGQGAGKLFF

clone size: .
V gene: TRBV3-1/TRBV3-2
D gene: TRBD2
J gene: TRBJ2-1
CDR3 DNA: TGTGCCAGCAGCCATCATGGGGCTAGCGGGTCTTACTCCTACAATGAGCAGTTCTTC
CDR3 protein: CASSHHGASGSYSYNEQFF

clone size: .
V gene: TRBV30
D gene: TRBD1
J gene: TRBJ2-2
CDR3 DNA: TGTGCCTGGACCGTCGTAGGGACAGGGGCCGGGGAGCTGTTTTTT
CDR3 protein: CAWTVVGTGAGELFF

clone size: .
V gene: TRBV5-1
D gene: .
J gene: TRBJ2-3
CDR3 DNA: TGCGCCAGCAGCGCCGAAAGCCTCAGTAGCACAGATACGCAGTATTTT
CDR3 protein: CASSAESLSSTDTQYF

clone size: .
V gene: TRBV9
D gene: TRBD1
J gene: TRBJ1-5
CDR3 DNA: TGTGCCAGCAGCGCAACCCGGGACAGTAGAAATCAGCCCCAGCATTTT
CDR3 protein: CASSATRDSRNQPQHF

clone size: .
V gene: TRBV5-6
D gene: TRBD1
J gene: TRBJ1-2
CDR3 DNA: TGTGCCAGCAGCGCGGACAGGCGACATGGCTACACCTTC
CDR3 protein: CASSADRRHGYTF

clone size: .
V gene: TRBV28
D gene: .
J gene: TRBJ1-2
CDR3 DNA: TGTGCCGGGACCGGGACCCGGACGGCCAACTATGGCTACACCTTC
CDR3 protein: CAGTGTRTANYGYTF

clone size: .
V gene: TRBV27
D gene: .
J gene: TRBJ2-4
CDR3 DNA: TGTGCCAGCAGTCCCCTTTGGGGCGGGGGCTACAAAAACATTCAGTACTTC
CDR3 protein: CASSPLWGGGYKNIQYF

clone size: large
V gene: TRBV6-2/TRBV6-3
D gene: .
J gene: TRBJ1-5
CDR3 DNA: TGTGCCAGCAGTTACGGGGAAAATCAGCCCCAGCATTTT
CDR3 protein: CASSYGENQPQHF

clone size: .
V gene: TRBV25-1
D gene: .
J gene: TRBJ2-5
CDR3 DNA: TGTGCCAGCGGAAGTGCCATCGGGGCAGGATTGGAGACCCAGTACTTC
CDR3 protein: CASGSAIGAGLETQYF

clone size: .
V gene: TRBV3-1/TRBV3-2
D gene: .
J gene: TRBJ1-1
CDR3 DNA: TGTGCCAGCAGCCAAGGGCTTAAGAACACTGAAGCTTTCTTT
CDR3 protein: CASSQGLKNTEAFF

clone size: .
V gene: TRBV2
D gene: TRBD2
J gene: TRBJ2-3
CDR3 DNA: TGTGCCAGCAGTGAAGTTAGCGGGGGGTCAAATACGCAGTATTTT
CDR3 protein: CASSEVSGGSNTQYF

clone size: once
V gene: TRBV6-5
D gene: TRBD1
J gene: TRBJ1-2
CDR3 DNA: TGTGCCAGCAGTCAACTGGGACAGACGTTCTATGGCTACACCTTC
CDR3 protein: CASSQLGQTFYGYTF

clone size: .
V gene: TRBV7-2
D gene: .
J gene: TRBJ1-2
CDR3 DNA: TGTGCCAGCAGCTTAGATGCGCAGGGGTACTATGGCTACACCTTC
CDR3 protein: CASSLDAQGYYGYTF

clone size: few
V gene: TRBV12-3/TRBV12-4
D gene: .
J gene: TRBJ1-2
CDR3 DNA: TGTGCCAGCAGTTTAATGCAGGGGTATGGCTACACCTTC
CDR3 protein: CASSLMQGYGYTF

clone size: .
V gene: TRBV27
D gene: TRBD1
J gene: TRBJ2-2
CDR3 DNA: TGTGCCAGCAGTCAGGGACAGGGTATCACCGGGGAGCTGTTTTTT
CDR3 protein: CASSQGQGITGELFF

clone size: once
V gene: TRBV6-5
D gene: .
J gene: TRBJ1-2
CDR3 DNA: TGTGCCAGCAGTCAGACAGCTAACTATGGCTACACCTTC
CDR3 protein: CASSQTANYGYTF

clone size: .
V gene: TRBV6-2/TRBV6-3
D gene: .
J gene: TRBJ2-7
CDR3 DNA: TGTGCCAGCAGTTACGGAGGGGAGCAGTACTTC
CDR3 protein: CASSYGGEQYF

clone size: .
V gene: TRBV29-1
D gene: TRBD1
J gene: TRBJ2-5
CDR3 DNA: TGCAGCGTGGTCGACAGGGGGCGTGAGACCCAGTACTTC
CDR3 protein: CSVVDRGRETQYF

clone size: .
V gene: TRBV12-3/TRBV12-4
D gene: TRBD1
J gene: TRBJ1-1
CDR3 DNA: TGTGCCAGCAGTTTCGGGACAGGTGAAGCTTTCTTT
CDR3 protein: CASSFGTGEAFF

clone size: .
V gene: TRBV7-8
D gene: .
J gene: TRBJ1-4
CDR3 DNA: TGTGCCAGCAGCTTTCGTGGGCTACAATCTGAAAAACTGTTTTTT
CDR3 protein: CASSFRGLQSEKLFF

clone size: .
V gene: TRBV5-4
D gene: .
J gene: TRBJ1-6
CDR3 DNA: TGTGCCAGCAGCTTCTGGGCTTCCACATCTTTGAGCCTCCACTTT
CDR3 protein: CASSFWASTSLSLHF

clone size: .
V gene: TRBV5-4
D gene: .
J gene: TRBJ2-7
CDR3 DNA: TGTGCCAGCAGCCTTCAGTACGAGCAGTACTTC
CDR3 protein: CASSLQYEQYF

clone size: .
V gene: TRBV3-1/TRBV3-2
D gene: TRBD2
J gene: TRBJ2-5
CDR3 DNA: TGTGCCAGCAGCAGGGTAGCGGGACAAGAGACCCAGTACTTC
CDR3 protein: CASSRVAGQETQYF